This T cell receptor beta chain is drawn from a study of blood T cells in healthy people across ages. Sample-barcoded 5' priming and a J-beta primer mix drove a second PCR of about 6 to 12 cycles. Each cDNA molecule carried a tag from a template-switch adaptor that contained 12 random nucleotides. Every sample returned 2.5 million or more CDR3-containing paired-end reads. TCRdb re-derived calls from the 5' RACE reads in MiXCR, one entry per CDR3 protein. The sample records about 1.7 million distinct CDR3 sequences, 28% being singletons. The extraction recovered at least 6 micrograms of total RNA per sample. CDR1 SGHTA and CDR2 FQGTGA come from the germline V gene. The V end lost 3 bases, the J end lost 5 bases, and 11 bases lay between the germline ends. The CDR3 extends over 14 amino acids.

This TCR came from a woman between 25 and 40 years old in good health. This chain links TRBV7-3 with TRBJ2-1, with D perhaps TRBD1 (5 bases). The sample taken for sequencing was blood. The CDR3 loop is CASSFGQGNNEQFF. The DNA for the CDR3 is TGTGCCAGCAGCTTCGGTCAGGGAAACAATGAGCAGTTCTTC.